The following is a TCR beta chain sequence with its context. The antigen is undetermined. The data stem from a study of tumor-infiltrating lymphocytes in localized non-small cell lung cancer. Only in-frame clones appear in the TCRdb table, and some are missing; sequencing was by immunoSEQ multiplex PCR. Here the sample spans over 10,000 clones, approximately 80% being singletons. Notes on the study in general: T-cell fraction did not differ between immunotypes IM1 and IM2.

The CDR3 runs to 14 residues. Between the trimmed V and J ends, which lost 3 bases and 0 bases, there was a span of 7 bases. CDR1 and CDR2 (germline): MNHEY, SVGAGI. J is TRBJ2-3 and V is TRBV6-5, with D maybe TRBD2 (5 bases). The sample was uninvolved lung tissue not adjacent to the tumor. The clonotype comes from a human donor with non-small cell lung cancer. The CDR3 sequence: CASSYRTSTDTQYF. As DNA, the CDR3 is TGTGCCAGCAGTTATAGGACTAGCACAGATACGCAGTATTTT.